A selection of T cell receptor beta chains follows, all from one sample in a study of blood T cells in healthy people across ages. TCRdb independently ran MiXCR on the 5' RACE reads; one entry per CDR3 protein. The table records 650,000 to 800,000 distinct CDR3 sequences, 40% to 50% of them present only once. Sequencing was done on a sample of blood. The receptors originated from a man aged 55 to 70 in good health. Both conserved end residues are trimmed from each CDR3.

j_call: TRBJ2-2
v_call: TRBV11-2
cdr3_aa: ASSLAIYTGELF

j_call: TRBJ2-4
v_call: TRBV12-3/TRBV12-4
cdr3_aa: ASSPIAPGAKNIQY

j_call: TRBJ2-1
v_call: TRBV27
cdr3_aa: ASSGPLRDRVSNEQF

j_call: TRBJ2-5
v_call: TRBV20-1
cdr3_aa: SARVGQTQY

j_call: TRBJ2-3
v_call: TRBV4-3
cdr3_aa: TSSQAPGGGGGRNTQY

j_call: TRBJ1-6
v_call: TRBV7-2
cdr3_aa: AGSLAQDSPLH

j_call: TRBJ1-1
v_call: TRBV18
cdr3_aa: ASSSDRVKPTEAF

j_call: TRBJ2-3
v_call: TRBV4-3
cdr3_aa: ASSQGTAGGNTDTQY

j_call: TRBJ2-7
v_call: TRBV23-1
cdr3_aa: ASSQCFGARGSYEQY

j_call: TRBJ1-5
v_call: TRBV27
cdr3_aa: ASSLQVNQPQH

j_call: TRBJ2-3
v_call: TRBV11-2
cdr3_aa: ASSPKLRGEPNTQY

j_call: TRBJ2-2
v_call: TRBV12-3/TRBV12-4
cdr3_aa: ASRGGSGGTGELF

j_call: TRBJ2-1
v_call: TRBV29-1
cdr3_aa: SVPSGGAGNEQF

j_call: TRBJ2-3
v_call: TRBV16
cdr3_aa: ASSQSWAGDTQY

j_call: TRBJ2-3
v_call: TRBV7-2
cdr3_aa: ASFLGVGNTQY

j_call: TRBJ1-6
v_call: TRBV11-2
cdr3_aa: ASSQVGRNNSPLH

j_call: TRBJ1-1
v_call: TRBV30
cdr3_aa: AWSTGMNTEAF

j_call: NA
v_call: TRBV20-1
cdr3_aa: SAINTLLAGMGIQY

j_call: TRBJ2-1
v_call: TRBV20-1
cdr3_aa: SARAPFDSGGHNEQF

j_call: TRBJ1-5
v_call: TRBV4-1
cdr3_aa: ASSPRTGAKPQH

j_call: TRBJ2-1
v_call: TRBV6-2/TRBV6-3
cdr3_aa: ASNREGVTYNEQF

j_call: TRBJ2-1
v_call: TRBV6-5
cdr3_aa: ASTSTGRKQF

j_call: TRBJ2-5
v_call: TRBV7-9
cdr3_aa: ASSLEKRLETQY

j_call: TRBJ2-7
v_call: TRBV5-1
cdr3_aa: ASRLGGDVSYEQY

j_call: TRBJ2-6
v_call: TRBV3-1
cdr3_aa: ASSQDLRVVNVLT

j_call: TRBJ1-1
v_call: TRBV30
cdr3_aa: AWSVHGGLLTEAF

j_call: TRBJ2-7
v_call: TRBV4-3
cdr3_aa: ASSPLLFFEQY

j_call: TRBJ2-3
v_call: TRBV29-1
cdr3_aa: SVGQGQATTDTQY

j_call: TRBJ2-7
v_call: TRBV7-2
cdr3_aa: ASSLLWGADPYEQY

j_call: TRBJ2-5
v_call: TRBV4-1
cdr3_aa: ASSPAFLDEGQETQY

j_call: TRBJ1-2
v_call: TRBV7-2
cdr3_aa: ASSLEGGRTSEGT

j_call: TRBJ2-5
v_call: TRBV3-1
cdr3_aa: ASSQSEVGETQY

j_call: TRBJ2-1
v_call: TRBV2
cdr3_aa: ASSEVWGAGGGYNEQV

j_call: TRBJ2-1
v_call: TRBV13
cdr3_aa: ASSPDTENEQF

j_call: TRBJ1-5
v_call: TRBV6-2/TRBV6-3
cdr3_aa: ASSDRVSNQPQH

j_call: TRBJ1-6
v_call: TRBV7-2
cdr3_aa: ASRARADNSPLH

j_call: TRBJ2-1
v_call: TRBV7-3
cdr3_aa: ASSPKAGTGLNEQF

j_call: TRBJ2-3
v_call: TRBV4-3
cdr3_aa: ASSQARTDTQY